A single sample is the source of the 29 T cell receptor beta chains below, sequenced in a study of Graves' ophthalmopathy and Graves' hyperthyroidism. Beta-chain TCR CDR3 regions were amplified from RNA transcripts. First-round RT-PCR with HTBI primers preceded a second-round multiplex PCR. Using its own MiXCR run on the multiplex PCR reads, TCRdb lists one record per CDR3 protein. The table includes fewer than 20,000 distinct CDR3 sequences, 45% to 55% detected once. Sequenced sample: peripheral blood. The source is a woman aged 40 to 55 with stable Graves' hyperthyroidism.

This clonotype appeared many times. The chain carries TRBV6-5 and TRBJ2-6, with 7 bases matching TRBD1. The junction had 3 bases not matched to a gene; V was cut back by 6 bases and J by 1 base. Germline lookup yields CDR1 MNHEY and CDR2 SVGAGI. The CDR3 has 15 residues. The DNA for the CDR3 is TGTGCCAGCAGCGACAGGGTATCTGGGGCCAACGTCCTGACTTTC. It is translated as CASSDRVSGANVLTF.

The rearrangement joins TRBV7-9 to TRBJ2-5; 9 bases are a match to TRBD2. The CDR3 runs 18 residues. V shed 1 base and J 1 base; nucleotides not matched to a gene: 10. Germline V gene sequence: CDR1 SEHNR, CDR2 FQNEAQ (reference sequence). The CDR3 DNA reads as TGTGCCAGCAGCTTAGTCTCGGGGGGCGGGGGGGCCCAAGAGACCCAGTACTTC. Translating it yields CASSLVSGGGGAQETQYF.

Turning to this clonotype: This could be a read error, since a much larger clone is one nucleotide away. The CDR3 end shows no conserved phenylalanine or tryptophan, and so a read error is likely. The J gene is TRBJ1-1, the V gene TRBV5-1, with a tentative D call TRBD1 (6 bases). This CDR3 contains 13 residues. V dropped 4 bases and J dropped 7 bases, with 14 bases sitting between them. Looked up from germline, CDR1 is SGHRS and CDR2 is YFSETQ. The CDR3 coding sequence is TGCGCCAGCAGCACCGGGGGGCAGATTGAAGCTTTCTTG. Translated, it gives CASSTGGQIEAFL.

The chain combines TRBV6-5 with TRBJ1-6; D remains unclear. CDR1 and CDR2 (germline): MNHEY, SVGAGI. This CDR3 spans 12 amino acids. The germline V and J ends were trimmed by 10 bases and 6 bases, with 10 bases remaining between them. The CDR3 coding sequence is TGTGCCACGGGTGTATGTAATTCACCCCTCCACTTT. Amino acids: CATGVCNSPLHF.

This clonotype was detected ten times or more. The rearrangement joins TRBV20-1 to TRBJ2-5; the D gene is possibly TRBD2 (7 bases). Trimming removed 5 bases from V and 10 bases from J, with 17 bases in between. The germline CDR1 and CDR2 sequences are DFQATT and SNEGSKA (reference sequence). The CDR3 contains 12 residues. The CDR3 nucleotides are TGCAGTGCTCCGGGGGGCGTGGGGGGCCAGTACTTC. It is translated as CSAPGGVGGQYF.

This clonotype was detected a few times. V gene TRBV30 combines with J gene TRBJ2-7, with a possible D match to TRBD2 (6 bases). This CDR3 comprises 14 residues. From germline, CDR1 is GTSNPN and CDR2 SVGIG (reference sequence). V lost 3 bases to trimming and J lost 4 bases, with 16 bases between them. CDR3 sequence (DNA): TGTGCCTGGAGGCCCCTATGGGGGACTTACGAGCAGTACTTC. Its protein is CAWRPLWGTYEQYF.

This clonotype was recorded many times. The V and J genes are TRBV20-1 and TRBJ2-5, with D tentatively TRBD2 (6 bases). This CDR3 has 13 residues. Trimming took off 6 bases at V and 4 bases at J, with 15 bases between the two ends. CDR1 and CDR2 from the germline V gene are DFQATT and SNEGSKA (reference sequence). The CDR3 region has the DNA TGCAGTGCCGCACCGGGGGTCAGAGAGACCCAGTACTTC. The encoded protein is CSAAPGVRETQYF.

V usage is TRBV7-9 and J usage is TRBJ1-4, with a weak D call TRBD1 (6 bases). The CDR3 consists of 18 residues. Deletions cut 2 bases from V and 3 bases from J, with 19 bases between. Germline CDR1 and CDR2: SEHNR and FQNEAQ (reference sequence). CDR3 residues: CASSLWGQVFRANEKLFF. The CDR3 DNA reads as TGTGCCAGCAGCTTATGGGGGCAGGTATTTAGAGCTAATGAAAAACTGTTTTTT.

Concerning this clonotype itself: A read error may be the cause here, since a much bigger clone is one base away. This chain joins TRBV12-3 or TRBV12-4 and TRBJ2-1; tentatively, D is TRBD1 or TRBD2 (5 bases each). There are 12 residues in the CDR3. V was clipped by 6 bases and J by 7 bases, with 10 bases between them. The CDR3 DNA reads TGTGCCAGCAGGTCCAGGGAGAATGAGCAGTTCTTC. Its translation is CASRSRENEQFF.

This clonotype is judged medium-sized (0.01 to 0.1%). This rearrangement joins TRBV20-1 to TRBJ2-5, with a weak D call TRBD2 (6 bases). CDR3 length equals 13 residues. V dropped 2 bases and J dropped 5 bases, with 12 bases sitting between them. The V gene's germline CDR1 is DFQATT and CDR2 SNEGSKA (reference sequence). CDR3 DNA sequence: TGCAGTGCTAGAACCGGGACTCGTGAGACCCAGTACTTC. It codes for CSARTGTRETQYF.

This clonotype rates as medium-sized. The CDR3 loop reads CAITDATGAGYEQYF. The CDR3, as DNA: TGTGCCATCACTGACGCAACAGGAGCCGGCTACGAGCAGTACTTC. V gene TRBV10-3 combines with J gene TRBJ2-7, with D possibly being TRBD1 (5 bases). V dropped 7 bases and J dropped 3 bases, with 19 bases sitting between them. There are 15 residues in the CDR3. The germline V gene has CDR1 ENHRY and CDR2 SYGVKD.

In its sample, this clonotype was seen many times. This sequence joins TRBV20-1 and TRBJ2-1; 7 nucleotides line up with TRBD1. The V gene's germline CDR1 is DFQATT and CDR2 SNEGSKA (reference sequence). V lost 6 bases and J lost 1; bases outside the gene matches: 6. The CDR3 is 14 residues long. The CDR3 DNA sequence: TGCAGTGCCATGAGACAGGGATCCTACAATGAGCAGTTCTTC. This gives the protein CSAMRQGSYNEQFF.

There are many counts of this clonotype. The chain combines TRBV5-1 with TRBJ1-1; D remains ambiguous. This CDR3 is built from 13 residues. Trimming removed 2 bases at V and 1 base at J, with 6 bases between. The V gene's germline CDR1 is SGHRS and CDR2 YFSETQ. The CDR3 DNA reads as TGCGCCAGCAGCTTACAGACGAACACTGAAGCTTTCTTT. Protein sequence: CASSLQTNTEAFF.

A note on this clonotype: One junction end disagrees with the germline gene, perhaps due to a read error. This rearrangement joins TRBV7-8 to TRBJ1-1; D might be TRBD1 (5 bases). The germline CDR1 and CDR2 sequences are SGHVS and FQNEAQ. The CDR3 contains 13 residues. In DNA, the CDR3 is TGTGCCGGCAGCCTAAGAGGACATACTGAAGCTTTCTTT. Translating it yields CAGSLRGHTEAFF.

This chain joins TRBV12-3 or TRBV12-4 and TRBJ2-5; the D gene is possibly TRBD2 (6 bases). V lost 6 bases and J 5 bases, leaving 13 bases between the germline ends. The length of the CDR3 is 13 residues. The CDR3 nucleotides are TGTGCCAGCAGAGACGGAGGGGCGGAGACCCAGTACTTC. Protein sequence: CASRDGGAETQYF.

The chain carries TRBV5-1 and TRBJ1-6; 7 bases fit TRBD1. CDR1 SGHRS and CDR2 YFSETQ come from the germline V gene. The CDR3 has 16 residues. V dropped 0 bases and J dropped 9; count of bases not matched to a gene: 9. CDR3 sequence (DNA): TGCGCCAGCAGCTTGGGCCCCCAGGGGGATAGTTCACCCCTCCACTTT. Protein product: CASSLGPQGDSSPLHF.

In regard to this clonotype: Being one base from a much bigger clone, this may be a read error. The CDR3 sequence is CASSVTSYRETQYF. CDR3 in DNA: TGTGCCAGCAGTGTAACTAGCTACCGAGAGACCCAGTACTTC. The chain couples TRBV10-3 to TRBJ2-5; a possible D gene is TRBD2 (6 bases). Germline values: CDR1 ENHRY, CDR2 SYGVKD. This CDR3 region has 14 residues.

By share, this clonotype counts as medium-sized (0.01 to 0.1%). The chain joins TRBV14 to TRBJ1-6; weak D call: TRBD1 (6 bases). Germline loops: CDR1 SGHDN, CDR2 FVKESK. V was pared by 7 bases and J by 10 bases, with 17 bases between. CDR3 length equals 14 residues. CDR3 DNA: TGTGCCAGCATGGGTATGGGGGCAGGATCACCCCTCCACTTT. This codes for CASMGMGAGSPLHF.

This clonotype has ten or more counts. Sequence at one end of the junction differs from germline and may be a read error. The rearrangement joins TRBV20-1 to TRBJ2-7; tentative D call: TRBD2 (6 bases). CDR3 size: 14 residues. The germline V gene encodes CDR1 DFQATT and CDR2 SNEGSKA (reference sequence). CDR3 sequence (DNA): TGCAGTGCGAGAGAGACGGGACTCTCCTACGAGCAGTACTTC. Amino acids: CSARETGLSYEQYF.

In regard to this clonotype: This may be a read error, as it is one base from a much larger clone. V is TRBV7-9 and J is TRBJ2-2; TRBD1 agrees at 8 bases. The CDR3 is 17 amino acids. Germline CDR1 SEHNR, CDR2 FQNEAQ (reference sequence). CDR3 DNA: TGTGCCAGCAGCTTATACGGCAGGGGGCAAGGTACCGGGGAGCTGCTTTTT. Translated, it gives CASSLYGRGQGTGELLF.

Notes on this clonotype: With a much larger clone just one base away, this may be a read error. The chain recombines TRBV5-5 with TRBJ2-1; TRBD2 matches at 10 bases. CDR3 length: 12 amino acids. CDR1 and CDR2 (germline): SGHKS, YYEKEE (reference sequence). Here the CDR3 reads CASSPNSGRQPF. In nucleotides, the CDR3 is TGTGCCAGCAGCCCGAATAGCGGGAGGCAACCCTTC.

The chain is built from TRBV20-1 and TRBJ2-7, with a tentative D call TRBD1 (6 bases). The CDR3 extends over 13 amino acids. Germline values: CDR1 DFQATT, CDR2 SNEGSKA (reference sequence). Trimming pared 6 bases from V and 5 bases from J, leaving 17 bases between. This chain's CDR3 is CSAKGQTVDEQYF. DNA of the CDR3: TGCAGTGCAAAGGGACAAACCGTAGACGAGCAGTACTTC.

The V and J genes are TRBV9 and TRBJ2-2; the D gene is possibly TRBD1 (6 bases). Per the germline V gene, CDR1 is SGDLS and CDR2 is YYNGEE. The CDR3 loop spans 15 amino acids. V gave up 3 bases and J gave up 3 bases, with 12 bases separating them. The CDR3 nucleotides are TGTGCCAGCAGCGACAGGGTTTGGGACACCGGGGAGCTGTTTTTT. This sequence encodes CASSDRVWDTGELFF.

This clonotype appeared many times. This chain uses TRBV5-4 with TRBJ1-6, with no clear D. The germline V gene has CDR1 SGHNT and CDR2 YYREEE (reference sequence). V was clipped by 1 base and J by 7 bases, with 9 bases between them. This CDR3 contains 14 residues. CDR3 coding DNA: TGTGCCAGCAGCTTGAACCTCCCCAATTCACCCCTCCACTTT. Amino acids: CASSLNLPNSPLHF.

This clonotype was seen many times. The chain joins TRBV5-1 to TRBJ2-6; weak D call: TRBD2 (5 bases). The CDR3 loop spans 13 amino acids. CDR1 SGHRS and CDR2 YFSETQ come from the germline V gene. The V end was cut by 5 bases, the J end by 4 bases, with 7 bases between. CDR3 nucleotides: TGCGCCAGCAGGGGAGACGGGGCCAACGTCCTGACTTTC. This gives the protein CASRGDGANVLTF.

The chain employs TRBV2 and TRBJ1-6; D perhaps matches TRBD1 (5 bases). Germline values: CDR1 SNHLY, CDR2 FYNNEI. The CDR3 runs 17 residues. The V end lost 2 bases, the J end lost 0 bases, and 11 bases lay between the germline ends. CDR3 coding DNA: TGTGCCAGCAGTGAACAGGGCACGAGCTCCTATAATTCACCCCTCCACTTT. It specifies CASSEQGTSSYNSPLHF.

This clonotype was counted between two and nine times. In nucleotides, the CDR3 is TGCAGTGCCATCACTAGCGGGGGGGCCCACGAGCAGTACTTC. As protein: CSAITSGGAHEQYF. V is TRBV20-1 and J is TRBJ2-7; 13 positions agree with TRBD2. Germline lookup yields CDR1 DFQATT and CDR2 SNEGSKA (reference sequence). With 6 bases clipped from V and 5 bases from J, the junction kept 7 bases outside the gene matches. The CDR3 sequence is 14 residues long.

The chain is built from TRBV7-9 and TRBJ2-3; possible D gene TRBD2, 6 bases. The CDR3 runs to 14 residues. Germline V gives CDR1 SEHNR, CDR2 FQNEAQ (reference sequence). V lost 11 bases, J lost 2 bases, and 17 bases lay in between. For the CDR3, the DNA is TGTGCCTCCGGGCGGGATCTTCACACAGATACGCAGTATTTT. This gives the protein CASGRDLHTDTQYF.

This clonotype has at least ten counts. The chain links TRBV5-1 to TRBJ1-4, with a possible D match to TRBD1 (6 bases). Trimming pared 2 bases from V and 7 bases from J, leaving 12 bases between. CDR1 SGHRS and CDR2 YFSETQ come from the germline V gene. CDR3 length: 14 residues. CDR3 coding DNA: TGCGCCAGCAGCTTCGGGCAGGGGAGTGAAAAACTGTTTTTT. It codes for CASSFGQGSEKLFF.